These 9 T cell receptor beta chains were all obtained from the same sample, sequenced in a study of cytomegalovirus exposure and HLA in healthy donors (dated by TCRdb to 2016 to 2017). The method behind the library was the immunoSEQ multiplex PCR assay. The multiplex PCR relied on a mix of 60 forward primers for TCR Vbeta segments and 13 reverse primers for TCR Jbeta segments. The immuneACCESS repertoire file appears here via TCRdb, limited to in-frame rearrangements. These files lack a portion of the clones; in checked studies, under half of the deficit traces to unresolved V genes, and the cause of the others is not known. The sample records around 160,000 clones, around 75% of which are singletons. The ten largest account for 1.9% of the sample. Sequenced: PBMCs. Every receptor here comes from a human donor in good health.

The table lists this clone with a count of one. V and J are TRBV7-2 and TRBJ2-7, with TRBD2 matching over 9 bases. The CDR3 is made up of 16 amino acids. Trimming removed 4 bases from V and 1 base from J; junction bases left unmatched: 8. CDR1 SGHTA and CDR2 FQGNSA come from the germline V gene. CDR3: CASSSIAGVGSYEQYF. DNA for the CDR3: TGTGCCAGCAGCTCGATAGCGGGGGTAGGTTCCTACGAGCAGTACTTC.

This clone showed up just once. This chain uses TRBV28 with TRBJ2-1, with TRBD2 matching 13 bases. This CDR3 is 16 amino acids long. The junction had 12 bases not matched to a gene; V was cut back by 5 bases and J by 11 bases. Germline lookup yields CDR1 MDHEN and CDR2 SYDVKM. In nucleotides, the CDR3 is TGTGCCAGCAGTCTACTTGGACTAGCGGGGGTGACTCAGCAGTTCTTC. Amino acid sequence: CASSLLGLAGVTQQFF.

V is TRBV10-3 and J is TRBJ1-5, with a weak D call TRBD1 (6 bases). Trimming left V 11 bases short and J 3 bases short, with 11 bases between. The germline V gene has CDR1 ENHRY and CDR2 SYGVKD. The CDR3 runs 12 residues. The CDR3 bases are TGTGCCGCGGGGGGCAACAATCAGCCCCAGCATTTT. This sequence encodes CAAGGNNQPQHF.

The chain employs TRBV4-3 and TRBJ2-1; tentatively, D is TRBD2 (6 bases). CDR1 and CDR2 from the germline V gene are LGHNA and YSLEER. This CDR3 has 15 residues. Trimming took 1 base from V and 4 from J, leaving 11 bases between them. The CDR3: CASSQVVAGYNEQFF. In DNA, the CDR3 is TGCGCCAGCAGCCAAGTAGTGGCGGGGTACAATGAGCAGTTCTTC.

This clone has more than one count but fewer than ten. V and J are TRBV6-5 and TRBJ1-1; the match to TRBD1 covers 7 bases. Germline trimming cut 7 bases from V and 11 bases from J; bases unmatched to any gene: 7. The CDR3 has 11 residues. Germline-derived CDR1 and CDR2 are MNHEY and SVGAGI. In DNA, the CDR3 is TGTGCCAGCAACTCCAGGGGGGTGGCTTTCTTT. Protein product: CASNSRGVAFF.

The genes are TRBV5-4 and TRBJ2-7; 9 bases map to TRBD1. Looked up from germline, CDR1 is SGHNT and CDR2 is YYREEE (reference sequence). J lost 6 bases, V lost 4 bases, and 11 bases had no gene match. The CDR3 spans 15 residues. The CDR3 bases are TGTGCCAGCAGCCGCCTCGGGGACAGGGCAGGCGAGCAGTACTTC. Its protein product is CASSRLGDRAGEQYF.

The chain employs TRBV6-5 and TRBJ2-7; a possible D gene is TRBD1 (5 bases). Trimming left V 2 bases short and J 2 bases short, with 10 bases between. The CDR3 runs 14 residues. Germline CDR1 is MNHEY and CDR2 is SVGAGI. The CDR3 DNA follows: TGTGCCAGCAGTTACAGGCCAGGGCCCTACGAGCAGTACTTC. Amino acid sequence: CASSYRPGPYEQYF.

The V and J genes are TRBV12-5 and TRBJ2-7; a weak D match, TRBD2 (7 bases). V was cut by 2 bases and J by 3 bases, with 20 bases left in between. Germline values: CDR1 LGHNT, CDR2 FRNRAP. This CDR3 region has 17 residues. In DNA, the CDR3 is TGTGCTAGTGGTTTGACTCCCCTGGGGGGGCGCTTCTACGAGCAGTACTTC. Translating gives CASGLTPLGGRFYEQYF.

The V gene is TRBV7-2, the J gene TRBJ1-2; D is perhaps TRBD1 (5 bases). Germline values: CDR1 SGHTA, CDR2 FQGNSA. This CDR3 region has 15 residues. Trimming left V 1 base short and J 4 bases short, with 13 bases between. The CDR3 here is CASSLGFGGGYGYTF. CDR3 coding DNA: TGTGCCAGCAGCTTAGGGTTCGGGGGAGGCTATGGCTACACCTTC.